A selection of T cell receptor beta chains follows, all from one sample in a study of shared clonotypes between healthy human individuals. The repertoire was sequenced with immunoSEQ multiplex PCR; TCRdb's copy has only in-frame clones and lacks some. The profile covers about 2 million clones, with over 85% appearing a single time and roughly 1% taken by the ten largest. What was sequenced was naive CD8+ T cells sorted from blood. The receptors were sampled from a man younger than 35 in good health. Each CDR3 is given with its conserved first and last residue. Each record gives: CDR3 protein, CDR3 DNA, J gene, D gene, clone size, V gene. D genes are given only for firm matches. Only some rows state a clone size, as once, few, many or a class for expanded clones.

CDR3: CASSLGLLGELFF
DNA: TGTGCCAGCAGCTTAGGGCTACTCGGGGAGCTGTTTTTT
J: TRBJ2-2
D: .
size: .
V: TRBV5-8

CDR3: CASSIWSSGANVLTF
DNA: TGTGCCAGTAGTATATGGAGTTCTGGGGCCAACGTCCTGACTTTC
J: TRBJ2-6
D: .
size: .
V: TRBV19

CDR3: CASSQPRVFYEQYF
DNA: TGTGCCAGCAGTCAACCCAGGGTATTCTACGAGCAGTACTTC
J: TRBJ2-7
D: .
size: .
V: TRBV27

CDR3: CASSSTGSEAFF
DNA: TGTGCCAGCAGTTCGACAGGATCTGAAGCTTTCTTT
J: TRBJ1-1
D: .
size: .
V: TRBV27

CDR3: CASSQTGSGGRETQYF
DNA: TGTGCCAGCAGCCAAACTGGATCTGGCGGGAGGGAGACCCAGTACTTC
J: TRBJ2-5
D: TRBD2
size: .
V: TRBV9

CDR3: CASTTTGQPNQPQHF
DNA: TGTGCCAGCACCACTACGGGACAACCCAATCAGCCCCAGCATTTT
J: TRBJ1-5
D: .
size: .
V: TRBV28

CDR3: CASRGLNGDYNEQFF
DNA: TGTGCCAGCAGGGGATTAAATGGGGATTACAATGAGCAGTTCTTC
J: TRBJ2-1
D: .
size: .
V: TRBV5-4

CDR3: CASSEAAGDTGELFF
DNA: TGCGCCAGCAGTGAGGCAGCGGGGGACACCGGGGAGCTGTTTTTT
J: TRBJ2-2
D: TRBD2
size: .
V: TRBV10-1

CDR3: CASSLPSGINYEQYF
DNA: TGTGCCAGCAGCTTGCCAAGCGGGATAAACTACGAGCAGTACTTC
J: TRBJ2-7
D: TRBD2
size: few
V: TRBV5-6

CDR3: CASSPIGTGDTEAFF
DNA: TGTGCCAGCAGCCCCATCGGGACAGGGGACACTGAAGCTTTCTTT
J: TRBJ1-1
D: TRBD1
size: .
V: TRBV27

CDR3: CASSWGIADTYYGYTF
DNA: TGCGCCAGCAGCTGGGGTATCGCAGACACTTACTATGGCTACACCTTC
J: TRBJ1-2
D: .
size: .
V: TRBV5-1

CDR3: CASSQEVTGSDEQYF
DNA: TGCGCCAGCAGCCAAGAGGTCACGGGCTCAGACGAGCAGTACTTC
J: TRBJ2-7
D: .
size: .
V: TRBV4-3

CDR3: CASRPRGTGINEQFF
DNA: TGTGCCAGCAGACCGCGAGGGACAGGGATCAATGAGCAGTTCTTC
J: TRBJ2-1
D: TRBD1
size: .
V: TRBV5-6

CDR3: CASSELRDFSYEQYF
DNA: TGTGCCAGCAGTGAATTAAGGGACTTCTCCTACGAGCAGTACTTC
J: TRBJ2-7
D: .
size: .
V: TRBV6-1

CDR3: CASSQDGGFPGELFF
DNA: TGCGCCAGCAGCCAAGATGGCGGCTTCCCCGGGGAGCTGTTTTTT
J: TRBJ2-2
D: .
size: .
V: TRBV4-1

CDR3: CASSLEQGHSNQPQHF
DNA: TGTGCCAGCAGCTTAGAACAGGGACATAGCAATCAGCCCCAGCATTTT
J: TRBJ1-5
D: .
size: .
V: TRBV11-2

CDR3: CASSQLAGSYNEQFF
DNA: TGTGCCAGCAGCCAACTAGCGGGATCCTACAATGAGCAGTTCTTC
J: TRBJ2-1
D: TRBD2
size: .
V: TRBV14

CDR3: CASSERAYEQYF
DNA: TGTGCCAGCAGCGAGCGGGCCTACGAGCAGTACTTC
J: TRBJ2-7
D: .
size: .
V: TRBV5-8

CDR3: CASSFDLGSGNTIYF
DNA: TGTGCCAGCAGCTTCGACCTTGGCTCTGGAAACACCATATATTTT
J: TRBJ1-3
D: .
size: .
V: TRBV7-2

CDR3: CASSILGGAGETQYF
DNA: TGTGCCAGTAGTATTCTAGGGGGAGCGGGAGAGACCCAGTACTTC
J: TRBJ2-5
D: .
size: .
V: TRBV19

CDR3: CATSRGRLQETQYF
DNA: TGTGCCACCAGCAGAGGTCGGCTCCAAGAGACCCAGTACTTC
J: TRBJ2-5
D: .
size: .
V: TRBV15

CDR3: CASSLARSSALDTEAFF
DNA: TGTGCCAGCAGCTTAGCCAGGTCGTCAGCACTTGACACTGAAGCTTTCTTT
J: TRBJ1-1
D: .
size: once
V: TRBV11-2

CDR3: CASSQDRATNEKLFF
DNA: TGTGCCAGCAGCCAGGACCGAGCAACTAATGAAAAACTGTTTTTT
J: TRBJ1-4
D: .
size: once
V: TRBV6-1

CDR3: CSVNQLPTSGGAYEQYF
DNA: TGCAGCGTCAACCAACTGCCTACTAGCGGGGGGGCCTACGAGCAGTACTTC
J: TRBJ2-7
D: TRBD2
size: .
V: TRBV29-1

CDR3: CASGQREGLYEQYF
DNA: TGTGCCAGCGGTCAGCGGGAGGGCCTCTACGAGCAGTACTTC
J: TRBJ2-7
D: .
size: .
V: TRBV21-1

CDR3: CASSLGPGLYEQYF
DNA: TGTGCCAGCAGCTTGGGGCCGGGGCTCTACGAGCAGTACTTC
J: TRBJ2-7
D: .
size: .
V: TRBV11-2

CDR3: CASSLGQGSLLGYEQYF
DNA: TGTGCCAGCAGCTTAGGCCAAGGCAGCCTCCTAGGCTACGAGCAGTACTTC
J: TRBJ2-7
D: .
size: .
V: TRBV13

CDR3: CASSLPREVPDTQYF
DNA: TGTGCCAGCAGCTTACCGCGGGAGGTACCAGATACGCAGTATTTT
J: TRBJ2-3
D: TRBD2
size: .
V: TRBV7-2

CDR3: CASSLVMVRGLDTEAFF
DNA: TGTGCCAGCAGTTTAGTGATGGTTCGGGGCCTCGACACTGAAGCTTTCTTT
J: TRBJ1-1
D: .
size: .
V: TRBV27

CDR3: CASRRLGTGDSPLHF
DNA: TGTGCCAGCAGACGCCTCGGGACGGGAGATTCACCCCTCCACTTT
J: TRBJ1-6
D: .
size: .
V: TRBV6-5

CDR3: CASRPWGESYEQYF
DNA: TGCGCCAGCAGACCATGGGGAGAATCCTACGAGCAGTACTTC
J: TRBJ2-7
D: .
size: .
V: TRBV5-1

CDR3: CASSPLGGGTHTEAFF
DNA: TGTGCCAGCAGCCCCCTTGGGGGAGGCACGCACACTGAAGCTTTCTTT
J: TRBJ1-1
D: .
size: .
V: TRBV28

CDR3: CASSYAGVRTDTQYF
DNA: TGTGCCAGCAGTTACGCGGGAGTTCGCACAGATACGCAGTATTTT
J: TRBJ2-3
D: TRBD2
size: .
V: TRBV6-5

CDR3: CASSWDGDPYNEQFF
DNA: TGTGCCAGCAGTTGGGATGGAGATCCCTACAATGAGCAGTTCTTC
J: TRBJ2-1
D: .
size: .
V: TRBV27

CDR3: CASSVPRDNEQFF
DNA: TGTGCCAGCAGCGTTCCCAGGGACAATGAGCAGTTCTTC
J: TRBJ2-1
D: .
size: .
V: TRBV9

CDR3: CAIRTETGDLYEQYF
DNA: TGTGCCATCAGGACGGAGACAGGGGACCTCTACGAGCAGTACTTC
J: TRBJ2-7
D: TRBD1
size: .
V: TRBV10-3

CDR3: CASSPPQGRNQPQHF
DNA: TGTGCCAGCAGCCCCCCTCAGGGAAGAAATCAGCCCCAGCATTTT
J: TRBJ1-5
D: .
size: .
V: TRBV2

CDR3: CASSPETTSLNEQYF
DNA: TGTGCCAGCAGCCCGGAGACCACTAGCCTGAACGAGCAGTACTTC
J: TRBJ2-7
D: .
size: .
V: TRBV5-4

CDR3: CASSVGTSGIDEQFF
DNA: TGTGCCAGCAGCGTGGGGACTAGCGGGATCGATGAGCAGTTCTTC
J: TRBJ2-1
D: TRBD2
size: .
V: TRBV5-6

CDR3: CASSSGQGPNYGYTF
DNA: TGTGCCAGCAGCTCCGGACAGGGACCCAACTATGGCTACACCTTC
J: TRBJ1-2
D: TRBD1
size: .
V: TRBV7-9

CDR3: CATSRVSLGVTDTQYF
DNA: TGTGCCACCAGCAGAGTCAGTTTGGGAGTCACAGATACGCAGTATTTT
J: TRBJ2-3
D: .
size: .
V: TRBV15

CDR3: CASSATGSGELFF
DNA: TGTGCCAGCAGCGCCACAGGGTCCGGGGAGCTGTTTTTT
J: TRBJ2-2
D: .
size: few
V: TRBV7-9

CDR3: CASRGTAGSSNEQFF
DNA: TGTGCCAGCAGGGGGACGGCGGGCTCGTCCAATGAGCAGTTCTTC
J: TRBJ2-1
D: .
size: .
V: TRBV2

CDR3: CASSHRGAGELFF
DNA: TGTGCCAGCAGTCATAGGGGGGCCGGGGAGCTGTTTTTT
J: TRBJ2-2
D: .
size: .
V: TRBV28

CDR3: CASSPSGMYNEQFF
DNA: TGTGCCAGCAGCCCCTCGGGCATGTACAATGAGCAGTTCTTC
J: TRBJ2-1
D: .
size: .
V: TRBV11-3

CDR3: CASSSEYRRNYGYTF
DNA: TGTGCCAGCAGCTCAGAGTACAGGAGAAACTATGGCTACACCTTC
J: TRBJ1-2
D: .
size: once
V: TRBV11-3

CDR3: CASSYDSGGYEQYF
DNA: TGTGCCAGCAGTTACGACTCGGGGGGATACGAGCAGTACTTC
J: TRBJ2-7
D: TRBD2
size: .
V: TRBV27

CDR3: CASSFTGATEAFF
DNA: TGTGCCAGCAGCTTTACAGGGGCCACTGAAGCTTTCTTT
J: TRBJ1-1
D: TRBD1
size: .
V: TRBV5-6

CDR3: CASSYTQGGSSYEQYF
DNA: TGTGCCAGCAGTTACACCCAGGGGGGAAGCTCCTACGAGCAGTACTTC
J: TRBJ2-7
D: .
size: .
V: TRBV6-6

CDR3: CASSTLGQGGDEQYF
DNA: TGTGCCAGCAGTACCCTTGGACAGGGAGGAGACGAGCAGTACTTC
J: TRBJ2-7
D: TRBD1
size: .
V: TRBV28

CDR3: CASSQGTGGTYEQYF
DNA: TGCGCCAGCAGCCAAGGGACAGGGGGCACCTACGAGCAGTACTTC
J: TRBJ2-7
D: TRBD1
size: .
V: TRBV4-3

CDR3: CASSSYHSGNTIYF
DNA: TGTGCCAGCAGCTCCTATCACTCTGGAAACACCATATATTTT
J: TRBJ1-3
D: .
size: .
V: TRBV9

CDR3: CASSFFAGRNNEQFF
DNA: TGTGCCAGCAGCTTCTTTGCGGGGAGAAACAATGAGCAGTTCTTC
J: TRBJ2-1
D: .
size: .
V: TRBV7-9

CDR3: CASSSRTGPTFEQYF
DNA: TGTGCCAGCAGCTCCCGGACAGGCCCCACGTTCGAGCAGTACTTC
J: TRBJ2-7
D: TRBD1
size: .
V: TRBV11-3